This TCR beta chain was obtained from a study of cytomegalovirus exposure and HLA in healthy donors. Study-level information: Within an early data release were about 90 million unique TCRs drawn from HLA-typed donors. Study-level points and caveats: Later on, a genetic analysis was performed. It linked a missense variant in DCLRE1C with V- and J-gene trimming of TCR beta.

Concerning this clone: What it binds is not known.

Primers for the PCR totalled 60 Vbeta and 13 Jbeta. TCRdb's copy holds only in-frame clones and misses some; the assay was immunoSEQ multiplex PCR. This sample yields 75,000 to 100,000 clones, of which roughly four fifths are seen a single time; around 0.63% belongs to the top ten. The CDR3 has 15 amino acids. The J segment lost 6 bases and the V segment lost 4 bases, leaving 7 bases of the junction unmatched. The genes are TRBV23-1 and TRBJ1-4, with TRBD1 matching 8 bases. TRBV23-1 is an ORF for which the function is uncertain. The material sequenced was PBMCs. The sequence derives from a man aged 25-45 years in good health and CMV-seronegative. This chain's CDR3 is CASSPPDRVHEKLFF. DNA for the CDR3: TGCGCCAGCAGTCCCCCGGACAGGGTACATGAAAAACTGTTTTTT.